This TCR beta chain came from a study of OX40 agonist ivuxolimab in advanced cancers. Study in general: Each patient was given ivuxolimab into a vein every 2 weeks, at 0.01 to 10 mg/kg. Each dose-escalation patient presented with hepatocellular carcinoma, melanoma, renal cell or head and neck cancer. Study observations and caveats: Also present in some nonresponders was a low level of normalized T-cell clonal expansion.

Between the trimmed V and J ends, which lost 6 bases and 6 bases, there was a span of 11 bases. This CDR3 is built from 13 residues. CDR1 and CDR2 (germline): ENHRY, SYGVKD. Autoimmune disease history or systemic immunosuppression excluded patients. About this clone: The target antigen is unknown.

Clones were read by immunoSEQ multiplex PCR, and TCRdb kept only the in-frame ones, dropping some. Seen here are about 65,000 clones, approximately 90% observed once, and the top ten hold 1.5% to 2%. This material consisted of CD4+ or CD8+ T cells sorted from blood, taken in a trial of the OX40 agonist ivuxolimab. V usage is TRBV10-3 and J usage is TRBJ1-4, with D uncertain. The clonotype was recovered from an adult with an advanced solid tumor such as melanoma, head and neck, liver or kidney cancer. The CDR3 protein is CAIRAGLDEKLFF. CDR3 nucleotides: TGTGCCATCAGGGCTGGGTTAGATGAAAAACTGTTTTTT.